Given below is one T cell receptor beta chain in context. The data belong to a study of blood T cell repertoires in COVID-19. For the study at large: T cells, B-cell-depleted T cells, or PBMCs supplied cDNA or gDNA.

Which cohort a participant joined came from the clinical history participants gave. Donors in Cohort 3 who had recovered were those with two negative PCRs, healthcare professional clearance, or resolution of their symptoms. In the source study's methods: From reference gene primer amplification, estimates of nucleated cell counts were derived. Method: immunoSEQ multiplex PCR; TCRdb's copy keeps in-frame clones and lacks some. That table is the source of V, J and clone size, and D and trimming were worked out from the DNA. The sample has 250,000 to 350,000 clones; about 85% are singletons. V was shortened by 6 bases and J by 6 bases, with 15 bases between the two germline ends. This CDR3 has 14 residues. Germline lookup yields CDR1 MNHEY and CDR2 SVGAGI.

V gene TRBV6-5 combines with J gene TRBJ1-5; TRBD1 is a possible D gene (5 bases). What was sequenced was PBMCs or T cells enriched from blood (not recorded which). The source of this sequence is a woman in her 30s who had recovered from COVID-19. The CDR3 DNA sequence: TGTGCCAGCAGCCCGTTCGGAAGGGGTCAGCCCCAGCATTTT. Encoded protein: CASSPFGRGQPQHF.